Listed below are T cell receptor beta chains from one sample, sequenced in a study of PD-1 blockade in classical Hodgkin lymphoma. Profiling relied on immunoSEQ multiplex PCR, and the TCRdb table lists in-frame clones only, not all of them. The table records about 61,000 clones, roughly nine tenths of them present only once. Sequences were derived from peripheral blood mononuclear cells (PBMCs), sampled at baseline. These receptors originate from a human donor with classical Hodgkin lymphoma. Both conserved end residues are part of each CDR3. D genes are given only for firm matches. Only part of the rows carry a size: once, few, many, or a class if the clone is expanded.

clone_size j_call d_call v_call cdr3_nt cdr3_aa
. TRBJ1-2 . TRBV18 TGTGCCAGCTCACCAACCTTGGACTCTAACTATGGCTACACCTTC CASSPTLDSNYGYTF
. TRBJ1-1 TRBD1 TRBV29-1 TGCAGCGTTGCCGGACAGGTGAACACTGAAGCTTTCTTT CSVAGQVNTEAFF
once TRBJ1-2 . TRBV5-6 TGTGCCAGCAGCTTGGGGCAGGGTTGGGGCTATGGCTACACCTTC CASSLGQGWGYGYTF
once TRBJ1-2 TRBD1 TRBV6-1 TGTGCCAGCAGTGAAAGGGGACAGGGAAACTATGGCTACACCTTC CASSERGQGNYGYTF
once TRBJ2-7 TRBD1 TRBV5-6 TGTGCCAGCAGCTTTGGGACAGGGTCCCTCGAGCAGTACTTC CASSFGTGSLEQYF
once TRBJ2-3 . TRBV7-2 TGTGCCAGCAGCTCCATGACAGGTGGAGGCACAGATACGCAGTATTTT CASSSMTGGGTDTQYF
. TRBJ2-2 . TRBV5-1 TGCGCCAGCAGCTTGGGGGCTAGCGTCACCGGGGAGCTGTTTTTT CASSLGASVTGELFF
. TRBJ1-6 . TRBV27 TGTGCCAGCGCGGTCCGGGGGGGAACGTCACCCCTCCACTTT CASAVRGGTSPLHF
. TRBJ1-2 . TRBV19 TGTGCCAGTAGCCACAGGAGCTATGGCTACACCTTC CASSHRSYGYTF
. TRBJ2-7 TRBD2 TRBV19 TGTGCCAGTAGTCAATCACTAGCGGGGGCCCCCTACGAGCAGTACTTC CASSQSLAGAPYEQYF
. TRBJ1-4 . TRBV5-8 TGTGCCAGCAGCTCTTCAGGGATCCCTAATGAAAAACTGTTTTTT CASSSSGIPNEKLFF
. TRBJ1-1 . TRBV11-2 TGTGCCAGCAGCTTGGAGGGGCCGTTTTCCAACGCTGAAGCTTTCTTT CASSLEGPFSNAEAFF
. TRBJ2-5 TRBD2 TRBV11-2 TGTGCCAGCAGCTTGGGGACTAGCGGGGGTGAGACCCAGTACTTC CASSLGTSGGETQYF
. TRBJ2-3 . TRBV30 TGTGCCTGGAGTCCCGGTGCGGATACGCAGTATTTT CAWSPGADTQYF
. TRBJ1-5 . TRBV9 TGTGCCAGCAGCGCCGGAAATCAGCCCCAGCATTTT CASSAGNQPQHF
. TRBJ1-1 . TRBV6-1 TGTGCCAGCAGTGAAGCATCGGGGGCGGGCACTGAAGCTTTCTTT CASSEASGAGTEAFF
. TRBJ2-7 . TRBV29-1 TGCAGCGTTGTCGACGATTTGAACTACGAGCAGTACTTC CSVVDDLNYEQYF
. TRBJ2-7 . TRBV5-1 TGCGCCAGCAGCTTAGACAGCGAGCAGTACTTC CASSLDSEQYF
. TRBJ1-5 . TRBV15 TGTGCCACCAGCAGAGATAAGGGCCCTAATCAGCCCCAGCATTTT CATSRDKGPNQPQHF
few TRBJ1-1 . TRBV15 TGTGCCACCAGCAGCGGGCTGGGGGTGAACACTGAAGCTTTCTTT CATSSGLGVNTEAFF
. TRBJ2-1 . TRBV13 TGTGCCAGCAGCTTAGGCGGACACGGAGCCAATGAGCAGTTCTTC CASSLGGHGANEQFF
once TRBJ1-3 . TRBV9 TGTGCCAGCAGCGTAGGAGGAGGGGGATTGGGAAACACCATATATTTT CASSVGGGGLGNTIYF
few TRBJ1-1 . TRBV6-5 TGTGCCAGCACCCCCGGTGGCAGTGAAGCTTTCTTT CASTPGGSEAFF
. TRBJ2-3 . TRBV6-5 TGTGCCAGCAGTACAGGGAGCACAGATACGCAGTATTTT CASSTGSTDTQYF
. TRBJ2-7 . TRBV5-5 TGTGCCAGCAGCCCTTCTCCAGGGCCCTACGAGCAGTACTTC CASSPSPGPYEQYF
. TRBJ2-7 . TRBV7-9 TGTGCCAGCAGCTCGTCCGGGAGTACCTACGAGCAGTACTTC CASSSSGSTYEQYF
few TRBJ1-1 . TRBV6-5 TGTGCCAGCAGTGGACCCGATAGGGGAACTGAAGCTTTCTTT CASSGPDRGTEAFF
. TRBJ1-2 TRBD1 TRBV10-3 TGTGCCACCCCGGGACAGGGGGCGCTTGGCTACACCTTC CATPGQGALGYTF
. TRBJ1-1 . TRBV27 TGTGCCAGCAGTTTACAGGGAATGAACACTGAAGCTTTCTTT CASSLQGMNTEAFF
. TRBJ1-4 . TRBV29-1 TGCAGCGTTCTTGCAGCTGGGGCAACTAATGAAAAACTGTTTTTT CSVLAAGATNEKLFF
. TRBJ2-1 . TRBV27 TGTGCCAGCAGTTTATTTTTAGGGAATCCCGACAATGAGCAGTTCTTC CASSLFLGNPDNEQFF
. TRBJ1-3 . TRBV19 TGTGCCAGTGGGGGTTCCGGAAACACCATATATTTT CASGGSGNTIYF
. TRBJ2-7 . TRBV2 TGTGCCAGCAGTCGGGACTTCACAACGGGGGAGCAGTACTTC CASSRDFTTGEQYF
. TRBJ2-3 . TRBV7-9 TGTGCCAGCAGCTCGTTCGTTGCGGGCCCTCTCACAGATACGCAGTATTTT CASSSFVAGPLTDTQYF
. TRBJ2-7 . TRBV2 TGTGCCAGCATTGGAGGGTACCGGGACGAGCAGTACTTC CASIGGYRDEQYF
once TRBJ2-5 . TRBV5-1 TGCGCCAGCGGCCGGGCCCCACCTGAGGAGACCCAGTACTTC CASGRAPPEETQYF
few TRBJ2-7 . TRBV7-9 TGTGCCATCAGACTAGTGGGCAGCTCCTACGAGCAGTACTTC CAIRLVGSSYEQYF